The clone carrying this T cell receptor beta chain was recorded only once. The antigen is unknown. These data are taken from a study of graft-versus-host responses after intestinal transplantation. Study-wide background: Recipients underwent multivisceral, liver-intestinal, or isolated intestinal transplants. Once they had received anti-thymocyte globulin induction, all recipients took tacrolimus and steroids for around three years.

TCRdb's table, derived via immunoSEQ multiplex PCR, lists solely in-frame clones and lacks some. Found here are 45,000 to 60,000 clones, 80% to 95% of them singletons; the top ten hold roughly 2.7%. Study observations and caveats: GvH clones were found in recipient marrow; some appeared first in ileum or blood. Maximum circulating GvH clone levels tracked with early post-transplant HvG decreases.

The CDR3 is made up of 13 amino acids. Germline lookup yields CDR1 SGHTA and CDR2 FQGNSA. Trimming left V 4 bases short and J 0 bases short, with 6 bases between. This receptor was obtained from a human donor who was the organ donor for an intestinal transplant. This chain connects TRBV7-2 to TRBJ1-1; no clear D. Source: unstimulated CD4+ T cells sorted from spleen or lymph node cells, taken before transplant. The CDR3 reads CASSSTVNTEAFF. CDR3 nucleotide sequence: TGTGCCAGCAGCTCCACAGTGAACACTGAAGCTTTCTTT.